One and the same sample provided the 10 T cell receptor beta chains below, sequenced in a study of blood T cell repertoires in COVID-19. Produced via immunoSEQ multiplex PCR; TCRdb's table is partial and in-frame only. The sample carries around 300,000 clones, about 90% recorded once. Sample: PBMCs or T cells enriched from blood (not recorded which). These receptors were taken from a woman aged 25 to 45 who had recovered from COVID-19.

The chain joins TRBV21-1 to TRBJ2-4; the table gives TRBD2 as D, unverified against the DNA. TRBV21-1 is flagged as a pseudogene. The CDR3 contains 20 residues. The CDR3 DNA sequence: TGTGCCAGCAGCACCGCAGAGGCAGCGAGGATCACCCTAGCCAAAAACATTCAGTACTTC. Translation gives CASSTAEAARITLAKNIQYF.

The chain's CDR3 is CATSDSRQMNTEAFF. In DNA form, the CDR3 reads TGTGCCACCAGTGATTCGAGACAAATGAACACTGAAGCTTTCTTT. The chain carries TRBV24-1 and TRBJ1-1; no clear D gene. V was trimmed by 2 bases and J by 0 bases, leaving 9 bases between them. The germline V gene encodes CDR1 KGHDR and CDR2 SFDVKD. The CDR3 length is 15 residues.

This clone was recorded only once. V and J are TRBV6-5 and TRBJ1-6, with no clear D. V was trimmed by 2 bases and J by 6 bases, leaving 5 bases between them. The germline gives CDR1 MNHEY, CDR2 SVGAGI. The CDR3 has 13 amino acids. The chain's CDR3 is CASSYRGNSPLHF. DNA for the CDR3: TGTGCCAGCAGTTACCGGGGTAATTCACCCCTCCACTTT.

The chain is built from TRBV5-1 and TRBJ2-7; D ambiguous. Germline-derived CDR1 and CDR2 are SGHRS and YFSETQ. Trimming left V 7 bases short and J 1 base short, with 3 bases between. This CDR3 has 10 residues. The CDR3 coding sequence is TGCGCCAGCTATTCCTACGAGCAGTACTTC. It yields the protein CASYSYEQYF.

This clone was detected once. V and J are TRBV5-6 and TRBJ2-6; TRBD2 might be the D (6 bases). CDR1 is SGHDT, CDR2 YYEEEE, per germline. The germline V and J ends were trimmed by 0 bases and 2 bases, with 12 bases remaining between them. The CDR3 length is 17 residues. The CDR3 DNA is TGTGCCAGCAGCTTGGCGGGGGTCCTGACTGGGGCCAACGTCCTGACTTTC. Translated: CASSLAGVLTGANVLTF.

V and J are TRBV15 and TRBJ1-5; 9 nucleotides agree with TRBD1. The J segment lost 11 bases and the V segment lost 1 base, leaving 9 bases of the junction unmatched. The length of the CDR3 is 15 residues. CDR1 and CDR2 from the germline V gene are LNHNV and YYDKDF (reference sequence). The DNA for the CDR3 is TGTGCCACCAGCAGAGGCGGGACAGGGCTTCGGGCCCAGCATTTT. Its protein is CATSRGGTGLRAQHF.

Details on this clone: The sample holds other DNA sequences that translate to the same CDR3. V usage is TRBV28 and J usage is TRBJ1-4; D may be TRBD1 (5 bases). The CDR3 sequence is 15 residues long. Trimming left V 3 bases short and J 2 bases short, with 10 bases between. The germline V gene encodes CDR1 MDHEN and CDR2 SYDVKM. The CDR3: CASSLGGATNEKLFF. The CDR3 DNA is TGTGCCAGCAGTTTGGGGGGAGCGACTAATGAAAAACTGTTTTTT.

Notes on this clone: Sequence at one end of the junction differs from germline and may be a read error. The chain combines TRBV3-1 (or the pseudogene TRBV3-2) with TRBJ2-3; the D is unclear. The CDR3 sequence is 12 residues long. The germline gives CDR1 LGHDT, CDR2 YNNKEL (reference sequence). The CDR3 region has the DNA TGTGCCAGCAGCCAAGGATCACCGCCTTCAGATTTT. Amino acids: CASSQGSPPSDF.

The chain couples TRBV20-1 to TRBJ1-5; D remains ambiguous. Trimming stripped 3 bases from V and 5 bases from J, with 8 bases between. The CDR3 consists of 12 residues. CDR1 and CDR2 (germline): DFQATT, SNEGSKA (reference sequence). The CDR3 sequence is CSASYGDQPQHF. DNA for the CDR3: TGCAGTGCTAGTTACGGGGATCAGCCCCAGCATTTT.

CDR3 in amino acids: CASSPPGPGGDTQYF. The CDR3 DNA reads as TGTGCCAGCAGCCCTCCCGGACCGGGGGGCGATACGCAGTATTTT. V usage is TRBV4-2 and J usage is TRBJ2-3; D may be TRBD2 (7 bases). Germline CDR1 LGHNA, CDR2 YNFKEQ. With 4 bases removed from V and 6 bases from J, the gap between germline ends came to 17 bases. CDR3 size: 15 residues.